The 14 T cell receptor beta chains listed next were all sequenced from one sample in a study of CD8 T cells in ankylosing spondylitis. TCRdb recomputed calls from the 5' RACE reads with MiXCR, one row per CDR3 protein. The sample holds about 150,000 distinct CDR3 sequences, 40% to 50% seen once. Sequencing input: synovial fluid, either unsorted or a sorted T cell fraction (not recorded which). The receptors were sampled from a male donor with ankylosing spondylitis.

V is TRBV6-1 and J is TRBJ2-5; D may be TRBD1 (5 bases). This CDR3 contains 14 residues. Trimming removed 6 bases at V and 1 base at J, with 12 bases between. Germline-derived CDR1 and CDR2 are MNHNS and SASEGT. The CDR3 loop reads CASRTTAIQETQYF. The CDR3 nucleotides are TGTGCCAGCAGAACGACAGCTATCCAAGAGACCCAGTACTTC.

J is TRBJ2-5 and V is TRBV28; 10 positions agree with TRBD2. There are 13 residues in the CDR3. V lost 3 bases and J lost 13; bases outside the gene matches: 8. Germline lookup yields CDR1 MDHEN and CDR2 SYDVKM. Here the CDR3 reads CASSFTSGVLGYF. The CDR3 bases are TGTGCCAGCAGTTTTACTAGCGGGGTCCTGGGGTACTTC.

As DNA, the CDR3 is TGTGCCAGCAGTTTCATCCCGCACACCGGGGAGCTGTTTTTT. This sequence encodes CASSFIPHTGELFF. This chain uses TRBV28 with TRBJ2-2; D uncertain. Looked up from germline, CDR1 is MDHEN and CDR2 is SYDVKM. CDR3 length: 14 amino acids. Trimming cost V 3 bases and J 3 bases, with 8 bases left between them.

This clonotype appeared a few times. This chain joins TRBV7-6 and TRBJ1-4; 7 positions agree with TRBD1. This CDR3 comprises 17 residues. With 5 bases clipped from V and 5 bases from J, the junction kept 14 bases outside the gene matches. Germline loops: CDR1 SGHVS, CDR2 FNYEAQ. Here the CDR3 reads CASSGRTGGGGNEKLFF. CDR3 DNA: TGTGCCAGCAGCGGGCGGACAGGCGGGGGGGGCAATGAAAAACTGTTTTTT.

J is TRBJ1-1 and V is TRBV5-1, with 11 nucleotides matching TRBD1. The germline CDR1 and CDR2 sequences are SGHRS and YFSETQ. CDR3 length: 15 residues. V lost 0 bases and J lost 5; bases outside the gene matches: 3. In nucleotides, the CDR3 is TGCGCCAGCAGCTTGGCCGGGACAGGGGGTACTGAAGCTTTCTTT. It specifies CASSLAGTGGTEAFF.

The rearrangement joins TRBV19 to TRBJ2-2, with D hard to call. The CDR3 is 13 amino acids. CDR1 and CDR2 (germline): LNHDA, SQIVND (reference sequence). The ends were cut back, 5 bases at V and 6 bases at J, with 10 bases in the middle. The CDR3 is CASSPWLAGELFF. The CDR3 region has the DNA TGTGCCAGTAGTCCCTGGTTAGCCGGGGAGCTGTTTTTT.

The CDR3 region has the DNA TGTGCCAGCAGTCCAGGGACAGGGCCTATTCTAGACCAAGAGACCCAGTACTTC. This codes for CASSPGTGPILDQETQYF. V usage is TRBV12-3 or TRBV12-4 and J usage is TRBJ2-5, with TRBD1 matching over 9 bases. This CDR3 has 18 amino acids. The V segment lost 5 bases and the J segment 0 bases; nucleotides outside the gene matches: 13.

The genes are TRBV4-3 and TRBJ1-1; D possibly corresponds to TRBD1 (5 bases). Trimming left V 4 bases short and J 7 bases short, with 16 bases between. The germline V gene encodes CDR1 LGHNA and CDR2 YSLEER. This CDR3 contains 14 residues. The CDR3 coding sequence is TGCGCCAGCAGCCCGCTTCCAGGGCGGGGTGAAGCTTTCTTT. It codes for CASSPLPGRGEAFF.

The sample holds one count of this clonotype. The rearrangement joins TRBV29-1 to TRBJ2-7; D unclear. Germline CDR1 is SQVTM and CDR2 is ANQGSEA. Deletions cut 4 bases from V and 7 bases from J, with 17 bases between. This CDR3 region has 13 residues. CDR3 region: CSVGSYEVWEQYF. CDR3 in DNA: TGCAGCGTTGGGAGTTACGAGGTCTGGGAGCAGTACTTC.

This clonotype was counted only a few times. The CDR3 coding sequence is TGTGCCAGACGTCGGCGGGGCAATCAGCCCCAGCATTTT. This codes for CARRRRGNQPQHF. The chain has TRBV21-1 and TRBJ1-5. TRBV21-1 is designated a pseudogene. The CDR3 totals 13 residues.

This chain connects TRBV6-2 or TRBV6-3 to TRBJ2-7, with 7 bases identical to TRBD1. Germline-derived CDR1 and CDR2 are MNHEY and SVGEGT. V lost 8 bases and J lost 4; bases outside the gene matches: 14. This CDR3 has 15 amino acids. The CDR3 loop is CASSGDPAGGYEQYF. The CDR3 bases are TGTGCCAGCTCAGGGGATCCGGCAGGGGGATACGAGCAGTACTTC.

The CDR3 bases are TGTGCCAGCAGTTACACGCGGGCTAAGAGGGGAAACTACAATGAGCAGTTCTTC. It yields the protein CASSYTRAKRGNYNEQFF. The V gene is TRBV6-2 or TRBV6-3, the J gene TRBJ2-1; either TRBD1 or TRBD2 may supply D (5 bases each). The germline gives CDR1 MNHEY, CDR2 SVGEGT. This CDR3 has 18 amino acids. The V gene lost 2 bases and the J gene lost 3 bases, with 20 bases spanning the gap.

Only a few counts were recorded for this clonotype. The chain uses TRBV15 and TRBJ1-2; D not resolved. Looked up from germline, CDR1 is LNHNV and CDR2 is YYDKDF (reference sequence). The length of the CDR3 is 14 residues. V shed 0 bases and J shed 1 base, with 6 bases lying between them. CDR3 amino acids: CATSRENSNYGYTF. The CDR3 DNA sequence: TGTGCCACCAGCAGAGAGAACAGTAACTATGGCTACACCTTC.

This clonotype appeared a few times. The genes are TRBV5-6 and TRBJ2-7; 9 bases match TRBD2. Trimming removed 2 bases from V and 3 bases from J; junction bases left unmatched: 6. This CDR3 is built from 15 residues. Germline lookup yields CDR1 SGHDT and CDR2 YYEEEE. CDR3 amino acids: CASSFRLAVGYEQYF. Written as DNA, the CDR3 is TGTGCCAGCAGCTTCAGACTAGCGGTGGGCTACGAGCAGTACTTC.